The T cell receptor (beta chain) under discussion was sequenced for a study of blood T cell repertoires in COVID-19. Only in-frame clones appear in the TCRdb table, and some are missing; sequencing was by immunoSEQ multiplex PCR. The sample lists about 46,000 clones; 75% to 90% were seen once. CDR1 and CDR2 from the germline V gene are SGHRS and YFSETQ. V dropped 5 bases and J dropped 0; count of bases not matched to a gene: 4. The CDR3 has 14 amino acids. This clone was found once. The sequenced material came from peripheral blood. This chain links TRBV5-1 with TRBJ1-1; 7 positions match TRBD1. The TCR was taken from a human donor in a cohort sampled during active COVID-19. The donor label of this sample is uncertain. The DNA of the CDR3 is TGCGCCAGCAGGTCCGGGACAGTGAACACTGAAGCTTTCTTT. The encoded protein is CASRSGTVNTEAFF. Drawing the rest from reference TRBV5-1 and TRBJ1-1, the complete variable domain is KAGVTQTPRYLIKTRGQQVTLSCSPISGHRSVSWYQQTPGQGLQFLFEYFSETQRNKGNFPGRFSGRQFSNSRSEMNVSTLELGDSALYLCASRSGTVNTEAFFGQGTRLTVV.